Listed below are T cell receptor beta chains from one sample, sequenced in a study of T cells after yellow fever vaccination. Each CDR3 protein is one row after TCRdb ran MiXCR on the 5' RACE reads. The sample carries around 400,000 distinct CDR3 sequences, roughly 12% recorded once. The specimen was PBMCs, collected on the day of the first yellow fever vaccination. All receptors come from a man aged 18 to 30 who received the YFV17D yellow fever vaccine. Both conserved end residues are part of each CDR3. The D gene is left open where the match is weak. For some rows the clone size is stated as once, few or many, or as a class when expanded; others skip it.

TRBJ1-2,NA,few,TRBV20-1,TGCAGTGCTACATGGGGACTTGGCTACACCTTC,CSATWGLGYTF
TRBJ2-1,NA,NA,TRBV7-9,TGTGCCAGCAGCTTAGTCCCCGGGGACTCCAATGAGCAGTTCTTC,CASSLVPGDSNEQFF
TRBJ2-2,TRBD1,few,TRBV20-1,TGCAGTGCTAGAGATCCCGGACAGGGGAGCACCGGGGAGCTGTTTTTT,CSARDPGQGSTGELFF
TRBJ1-1,NA,many,TRBV29-1,TGCAGCGTTCAACCGATAAGTACTGCTTTCTTT,CSVQPISTAFF
TRBJ2-1,TRBD2,few,TRBV5-1,TGCGCCAGCAGCTCTCGTGGCGGGGGGGCCTATGAGCAGTTCTTC,CASSSRGGGAYEQFF
TRBJ2-1,NA,few,TRBV5-1,TGCGCCAGCAGCTTGGTGGGGGCATTGGACTACAATGAGCAGTTCTTC,CASSLVGALDYNEQFF
TRBJ1-6,NA,few,TRBV7-9,TGTGCCAGCAGCTTAGGGAATGAGAGAGGGACATATCGAACCCTCCACTTT,CASSLGNERGTYRTLHF
TRBJ1-1,NA,few,TRBV3-1,TGTGCCAGCAGCCCCCTCGTGGGGGCTGAAGCTTTCTTT,CASSPLVGAEAFF
TRBJ2-4,NA,few,TRBV9,TGTGCCAGCAGCGTAGGGGAAGGGGGCGCGGGGAGCATTCAGTACTTC,CASSVGEGGAGSIQYF
TRBJ1-5,NA,NA,TRBV27,TGTGCCAGCAGTTTATCGGGCGGGAGTCAGCCCCAGCATTTT,CASSLSGGSQPQHF
TRBJ1-1,NA,few,TRBV5-1,TGCGCCAGCAGCCCGGGGGGCAGGGGTGACACTGAAGCTTTCTTT,CASSPGGRGDTEAFF
TRBJ1-5,TRBD1,few,TRBV4-1,TGCGCCAGCAGCCAAGTGAGGGGGCCTAATCAGCCCCAGCATTTT,CASSQVRGPNQPQHF
TRBJ2-1,TRBD1,few,TRBV5-1,TGCGCCAGCAGCTTCTCCGGGACAGTCAGTGAGCAGTTCTTC,CASSFSGTVSEQFF
TRBJ1-1,NA,few,TRBV7-2,TGTGCCAGCAGCTCCAACCGGGCAAGCACTGAAGCTTTCTTT,CASSSNRASTEAFF
TRBJ1-1,NA,few,TRBV20-1,TGCAGTGCTAGAGATCCGGGGGGAGGGGTCACTGAAGCTTTCTTT,CSARDPGGGVTEAFF
TRBJ2-2,NA,NA,TRBV10-3,TGTGCCATCAGTGAGGGTCGGGAGCGAGGCACCGGGGAGCTGTTTTTT,CAISEGRERGTGELFF
TRBJ1-6,NA,few,TRBV4-3,TGCGCCAGCAGCCAAGATCTGAGGGGGGGCACCTATAATTCACCCCTCCACTTT,CASSQDLRGGTYNSPLHF
TRBJ2-3,TRBD1,NA,TRBV10-3,TGTGCCATCAGTGACGAAGGACAGGGGTGGATTCTCGTCACAGATACGCTGTATTTT,CAISDEGQGWILVTDTLYF
TRBJ2-5,NA,NA,TRBV3-1,TGTGCCAGCAGCCAAGGGAGAACAGGGTCCAGCTACTTC,CASSQGRTGSSYF
TRBJ1-1,NA,few,TRBV3-1,TGTGCCAGCAGCCAAGAACGGACTGAAGCTTTCTTT,CASSQERTEAFF
TRBJ2-3,NA,many,TRBV9,TGTGCCAGCAGCGCAAGTCCCCCAGATACGCAGTATTTT,CASSASPPDTQYF
TRBJ2-5,NA,few,TRBV25-1,TGTGCCAGCAGTGAAAGTACAGATGAAGAGACCCAGTACTTC,CASSESTDEETQYF
TRBJ1-1,NA,NA,TRBV2,TGTGCCAGCTCGTTCGGGGCAGTAAACACTGAAGCTTTCTTT,CASSFGAVNTEAFF
TRBJ2-2,TRBD2,NA,TRBV6-1,TGTGCCAGCAGGTCGAGCCGGGGGGGGAACACCGGGGAGCTGTTTTTT,CASRSSRGGNTGELFF
TRBJ2-1,TRBD2,NA,TRBV20-1,TGCAGTGCTAGAGTACTAGCGGGGGGTTACAATGAGCAGTTCTTC,CSARVLAGGYNEQFF
TRBJ1-5,NA,few,TRBV7-8,TGTGCCAGCAGCTTAATAGCGAATCAGCCCCAGCATTTT,CASSLIANQPQHF
TRBJ1-1,NA,many,TRBV3-1,TGTGCCAGCAGCCTTGGACAGAACACTGAAGCTTTCTTT,CASSLGQNTEAFF
TRBJ2-1,NA,NA,TRBV11-1,TGTGCCAGCAGCTTATTGAAGGAGGGGCCATTCTACGACAATGAGCAGTTCTTC,CASSLLKEGPFYDNEQFF
TRBJ2-6,NA,many,TRBV5-1,TGCGCCAGCAGCTTGGAGGGGTCTGGGGCCAACGTCCTGACTTTC,CASSLEGSGANVLTF
TRBJ2-1,NA,few,TRBV2,TGTGCCAGGGGAGACGGAGTCTCCTACAATGAGCAGTTCTTC,CARGDGVSYNEQFF
TRBJ1-2,NA,NA,TRBV5-8,TGTGCCAGCAGCTTGTGGAGGGCAGGGGATCGCTACACCTTC,CASSLWRAGDRYTF
TRBJ1-1,TRBD1,NA,TRBV10-3,TGTGCCATAAGCGAGGGGGCCATCTCTGAAGCTTTCTTT,CAISEGAISEAFF
TRBJ2-7,TRBD1,NA,TRBV30,TGTGCCTGGAGTGTACGCGGCAGGGGGCAAGGGTACGAGCAGTACTTC,CAWSVRGRGQGYEQYF
TRBJ2-1,NA,NA,TRBV7-9,TGTGCCAGCAGCTTAAGGGGGGGGGAGAACAATGAGCAGTTCTTC,CASSLRGGENNEQFF
TRBJ1-1,NA,few,TRBV5-1,TGCGCCAGCAGCTTAAGATTCGGGCCGGAAAACACTGAAGCTTTCTTT,CASSLRFGPENTEAFF
TRBJ2-5,NA,few,TRBV5-1,TGCGCCAGCAGCTTGGGGTTGGTGCAAGAGACCCAGTACTTC,CASSLGLVQETQYF
TRBJ2-3,TRBD2,few,TRBV4-3,TGCGCCAGCAGCCAAGATACTAGCGGGGGCGCAGATACGCAGTATTTT,CASSQDTSGGADTQYF
TRBJ2-1,TRBD1,NA,TRBV29-1,TGCAGCGTTGAAATGGGGACAGGGTCCCATGAGCAGTTCTTC,CSVEMGTGSHEQFF
TRBJ2-3,TRBD2,NA,TRBV11-2,TGTGCCAGCAGCTTAGGAGGGCTAGCGGGGGGGTTTGGCACAGATACGCAGTATTTT,CASSLGGLAGGFGTDTQYF
TRBJ2-3,NA,NA,TRBV12-3/TRBV12-4,TGTGCCAGCAGTTTACCCGGACAGAGCCAACGCACAGATACGCAGTATTTT,CASSLPGQSQRTDTQYF
TRBJ2-5,TRBD2,NA,TRBV12-3/TRBV12-4,TGTGCCAGCAGCATGGGACTAGCCGGGGAGACCCAGTACTTC,CASSMGLAGETQYF
TRBJ1-1,NA,few,TRBV5-1,TGCGCCAGCAGCTTGGAATCCGGGACGGTCTCTACTGAAGCTTTCTTT,CASSLESGTVSTEAFF
TRBJ2-1,TRBD2,NA,TRBV24-1,TGTGCCACCAGTGAATCGGGGGGGGTAAGGAATGAGCAGTTCTTC,CATSESGGVRNEQFF
TRBJ2-7,NA,many,TRBV5-1,TGCGCCAGCAGCTACGATACAGGGATCTCCTACGAGCAGTACTTC,CASSYDTGISYEQYF
TRBJ2-2,NA,few,TRBV29-1,TGCAGTGGGATGGGGGCCCAGAACACCGGGGAGCTGTTTTTT,CSGMGAQNTGELFF
TRBJ1-2,NA,NA,TRBV2,TGTGCCAGCAGTGAGACCCCAGCTAACTATGGCTACACCTTC,CASSETPANYGYTF